The text below deals with one TCR beta chain. The germline gives CDR1 SGHDT, CDR2 YYEEEE. Losses at the gene ends were 4 bases for V and 4 bases for J; bases not matched to a gene: 13. This CDR3 comprises 16 residues. The data were produced by immunoSEQ multiplex PCR, yet TCRdb's version contains in-frame clones alone and is incomplete. The repertoire holds tens of thousands of clones, with approximately 87% as singletons. These data come from a study of T cell changes during pregnancy in multiple sclerosis. The material sequenced was peripheral blood, taken after pregnancy. This receptor was identified in a female donor in good health, enrolled as a control in a pregnancy study. The J gene is TRBJ1-2, the V gene TRBV5-6, with TRBD1 matching over 7 bases. The CDR3 sequence: CASSAAGTALLYGYTF. CDR3 DNA: TGTGCCAGCAGCGCGGCCGGGACAGCGCTCCTCTATGGCTACACCTTC.